This is a list of T cell receptor beta chains from one sample in a study of identical twins. TCRdb fed the 5' RACE reads into MiXCR, producing one record per CDR3 protein. The data contain 430,000 or so distinct CDR3 sequences, more than 20% of them singletons. The sample was also linked to a second study, of T cells expressing NK-cell markers.

The specimen was CD4+ T cells sorted from blood. The receptors were sampled from a woman between 18 and 30 years old in good health. Both conserved end residues are part of each CDR3. The order of the fields is J gene, CDR3 length, clone size, D gene, V gene, CDR3 protein, CDR3 DNA. D genes are given only for firm matches. Clone size is given for some rows only: seen once, a few or many times, or a class if the clone is expanded.

TRBJ2-1 13 . . TRBV20-1 CSAHGGPYNEQFF TGCAGTGCTCACGGGGGACCATACAATGAGCAGTTCTTC
TRBJ1-2 16 few . TRBV9 CASSPRRGDLNYGYTF TGTGCCAGCAGCCCAAGGCGGGGCGATCTCAACTATGGCTACACCTTC
TRBJ2-2 17 . . TRBV6-2/TRBV6-3 CASSYVAPTTNTGELFF TGTGCCAGCAGTTACGTGGCACCTACAACGAACACCGGGGAGCTGTTTTTT
TRBJ2-3 13 . . TRBV29-1 CSAPSVSTDTQYF TGCAGCGCACCTAGCGTCAGCACAGATACGCAGTATTTT
TRBJ2-7 16 . TRBD1 TRBV6-1 CASSGANRGSSYEQYF TGTGCCAGCAGTGGGGCGAACAGGGGGAGCTCCTACGAGCAGTACTTC
TRBJ1-1 13 . . TRBV20-1 CSARQTMNTEAFF TGCAGTGCGAGACAGACCATGAACACTGAAGCTTTCTTT
TRBJ2-3 13 few . TRBV30 CAWGDQDGDTQYF TGTGCCTGGGGCGACCAGGATGGGGATACGCAGTATTTT
TRBJ1-2 15 few TRBD1 TRBV12-3/TRBV12-4 CASTLGQGTLYGYTF TGTGCCAGCACCCTGGGACAGGGGACGCTCTATGGCTACACCTTC
TRBJ2-1 13 . . TRBV6-6 CASSYRQGSEQFF TGTGCCAGCAGTTACAGGCAGGGCAGTGAGCAGTTCTTC
TRBJ2-5 16 few . TRBV5-6 CASSLVARGYFRTQYF TGTGCCAGCAGCTTGGTCGCCAGGGGATACTTTCGGACCCAGTACTTC
TRBJ1-2 12 . . TRBV29-1 CSVDSPEDGYTF TGCAGCGTTGATTCCCCGGAGGATGGCTACACCTTC
TRBJ1-4 15 . . TRBV7-8 CASSLVAGSGEKLFF TGTGCCAGCAGCTTAGTGGCAGGGTCGGGGGAAAAACTGTTTTTT
TRBJ2-1 15 few . TRBV5-1 CASNPGPNSYNEQFF TGCGCCAGCAATCCGGGACCGAACTCCTACAATGAGCAGTTCTTC
TRBJ1-2 12 few . TRBV6-1 CASSENREGYTF TGTGCCAGCAGCGAGAACAGGGAGGGCTACACCTTC
TRBJ2-2 17 . TRBD2 TRBV7-2 CASSDRGGTRKTGELFF TGTGCCAGCAGCGACCGGGGCGGGACTAGAAAGACCGGGGAGCTGTTTTTT
TRBJ2-3 14 . . TRBV5-1 CASSRDPGTDTQYF TGCGCCAGCAGCCGGGACCCCGGGACAGATACGCAGTATTTT
TRBJ2-1 13 . . TRBV7-2 CASSWDRHNEQFF TGTGCCAGCAGCTGGGACCGGCACAATGAGCAGTTCTTC
TRBJ2-3 17 few TRBD2 TRBV5-1 CASSPEPGLAKADTQYF TGCGCCAGCAGCCCGGAGCCGGGACTAGCAAAGGCAGATACGCAGTATTTT